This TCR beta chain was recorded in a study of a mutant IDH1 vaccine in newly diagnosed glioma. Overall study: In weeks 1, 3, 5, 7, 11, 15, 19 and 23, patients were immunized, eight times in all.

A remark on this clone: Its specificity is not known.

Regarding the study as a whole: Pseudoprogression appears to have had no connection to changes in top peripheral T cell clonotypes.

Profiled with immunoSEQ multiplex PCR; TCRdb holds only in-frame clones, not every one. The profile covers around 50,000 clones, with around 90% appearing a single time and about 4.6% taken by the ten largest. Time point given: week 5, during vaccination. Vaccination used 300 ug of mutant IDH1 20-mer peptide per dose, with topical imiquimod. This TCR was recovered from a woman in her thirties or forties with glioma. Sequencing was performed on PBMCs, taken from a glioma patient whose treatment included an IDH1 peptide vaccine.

The CDR3 bases are TGCGCCAGCAGCTTGGACCAGCCCACTGAAGCTTTCTTT. It translates to CASSLDQPTEAFF. The J gene is TRBJ1-1, the V gene TRBV5-1; D call uncertain. V lost 0 bases, J lost 4 bases, and 7 bases lay in between. Germline V CDR1 and CDR2: SGHRS, YFSETQ. The CDR3 extends over 13 amino acids.